The clone carrying this T cell receptor (beta chain) has only one observation. This record belongs to a study of blood T cell repertoires in COVID-19. In the source study's methods: Using reference gene primer amplification, nucleated cell counts were estimated. TCRdb keeps only in-frame clones here, not all; method: immunoSEQ multiplex PCR. Clone size and V and J calls were adopted from that table, with D and trimming inferred from the DNA. The table has roughly 200,000 clones, more than 70% seen once; the top ten hold around 2.8%. This CDR3 spans 17 amino acids. The junction had 6 bases not matched to a gene; V was cut back by 4 bases and J by 1 base. Germline CDR1 reads MNHEY; CDR2 reads SMNVEV (reference sequence).

Source material: peripheral blood. This receptor was identified in an elderly woman with active or convalescent COVID-19. The V gene is TRBV27, the J gene TRBJ2-3, with TRBD2 identical over 12 bases. The CDR3 reads CASSSFGTSGRTDTQYF. CDR3 in DNA: TGTGCCAGCAGTTCATTCGGGACTAGCGGGCGCACAGATACGCAGTATTTT.